The present TCR beta chain was sequenced within a study of blood T cell repertoires in COVID-19 (dated by TCRdb to about 2020). Regarding the complete study: Samples covering the acute and convalescent phases of COVID-19 were provided by collaborators in the United States, Italy and Spain. The material from the prospective study consisted of cDNA or gDNA derived from T cells, B-cell-depleted T cells, or PBMCs. Subjects who had been exposed to COVID-19, were actively infected with it, or had recovered from it provided the deeply sampled blood TCRbeta repertoires that made up the dataset. The repertoires were made available in a free public database intended to serve as a resource for research on the immune response to SARS-CoV-2. The samples were drawn from two sources: the first 160 participants of the ongoing ImmuneRACE study, and over 950 subjects contributed by 6 global collaborators. Sample metadata almost always included a de-identified subject ID, COVID-19 status, age in years and sex. Where HLA class I and class II types were available, the types were taken from metadata supplied by the sample provider, not from assay-based typing. Results and caveats for the whole study, not just this receptor: How much clinical and demographic metadata was included differed by source and by participant, and the metadata was provided uncurated.

Participants in the prospective study were aged roughly 18 to 100 years, lived in under 30 United States geographic areas, and enrolled through a virtual design. Cohort assignment in the prospective study relied on participant-reported clinical history from a screening survey and a study questionnaire. In the prospective study, whole blood, serum and a nasopharyngeal or oropharyngeal swab were collected from each participant by mobile phlebotomists. Participants in the prospective study had the option to provide additional blood draws and questionnaires over a roughly 2-month period. Blood samples from the prospective study were shipped frozen or at room temperature prior to DNA extraction. TCRbeta CDR3 regions were amplified from genomic DNA using the immunoSEQ Assay, a bias-controlled multiplex PCR. The paper's data handling went like this. The number of nucleated cells in each sample was estimated from the amplification of reference gene primers within the assay. To quantify the absolute abundance of each unique TCRbeta CDR3 rearrangement, sequence reads were collapsed and filtered. Productive Simpson clonality was computed per sample as the square root of Simpson's diversity index over productive rearrangements. As stored in TCRdb, this immuneACCESS dataset retains in-frame rearrangements with V and J assigned. A fraction of the clones does not appear; measured against another copy, unresolved V genes explain less than half of the discrepancy, and the remainder lacks a known reason. V and J calls and clone size come straight from that table; D and trimming were deduced from the DNA. The sample includes 300,000 to 400,000 clones, with approximately 87% observed a single time. The ten largest clones take up around 0.97% of the sample.

The junction carries 5 bases between V and J, which are trimmed by 3 bases and 3 bases respectively. The CDR3 covers 12 residues, taking in both the cysteine and the phenylalanine. Only the CDR3 portion is preserved as DNA: 36 bases, with reading frame beginning at the first base. Taken from the germline V gene (reference sequence), the CDR1 and CDR2 loops are LNHNV and YYDKDF. Comments on this clone: Which antigen it targets is not known. No per-base quality is available; no much larger clone lies one base away.

The material sequenced was PBMCs or T cells enriched from blood (not recorded which). The chain employs TRBV15 and TRBJ2-5; no D gene call is confident. The receptor comes from a woman in her 30s with acute COVID-19. The CDR3 protein: CATSRPKETQYF. The DNA reads TGTGCCACCAGCAGGCCTAAAGAGACCCAGTACTTC.